The present T cell receptor (beta chain) was sequenced within a study of blood T cells in healthy people across ages. This clonotype was seen a handful of times. Its antigen remains unidentified. Study observations and caveats: Naive CD4+ cell counts and diversity both ran higher in long-lived than in aged donors.

Total RNA extracted from each sample amounted to at least 5 micrograms. The authors ran a second PCR of roughly 6 to 11 cycles using a sample-barcoded 5' primer and a J-beta primer mix. TCRdb ran MiXCR on the 5' RACE reads and lists one entry per CDR3 protein. The table records 800,000 or so distinct CDR3 sequences, around 25% of them present only once. V lost 3 bases and J lost 8; bases outside the gene matches: 16. Germline V gene data show CDR1 as SEHNR and CDR2 as FQNEAQ (reference sequence). The CDR3 loop spans 18 amino acids. This sample was also put to use in a study of T cells of mothers and their children. That work states: Sample barcodes plus 2-4 random nucleotides came from the M1S primer. Overlap measured in related mother-child pairs was slightly, non-significantly higher than in unrelated pairs.

The TCR sequence derives from a boy aged 10-17 years in good health. Material: blood. The gene calls are TRBV7-9 and TRBJ2-1, with TRBD2 matching 10 bases. In DNA form, the CDR3 reads TGTGCCAGCAGCTTCGAGCGGGGGGGCCATGTTTTAGTCGATGAGCAGTTCTTC. This translates into CASSFERGGHVLVDEQFF.